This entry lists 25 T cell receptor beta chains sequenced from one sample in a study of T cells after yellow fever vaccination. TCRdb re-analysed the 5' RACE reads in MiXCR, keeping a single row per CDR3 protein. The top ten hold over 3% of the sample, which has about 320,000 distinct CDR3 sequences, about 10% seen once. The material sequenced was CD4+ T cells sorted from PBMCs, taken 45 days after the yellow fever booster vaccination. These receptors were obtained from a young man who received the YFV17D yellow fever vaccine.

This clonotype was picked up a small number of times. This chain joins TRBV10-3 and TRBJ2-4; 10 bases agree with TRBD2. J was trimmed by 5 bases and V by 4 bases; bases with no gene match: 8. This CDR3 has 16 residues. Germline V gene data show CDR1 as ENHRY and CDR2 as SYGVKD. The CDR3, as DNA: TGTGCCATCAGTGCCAGCGGGGGGGCCCGGCAAAACATTCAGTACTTC. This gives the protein CAISASGGARQNIQYF.

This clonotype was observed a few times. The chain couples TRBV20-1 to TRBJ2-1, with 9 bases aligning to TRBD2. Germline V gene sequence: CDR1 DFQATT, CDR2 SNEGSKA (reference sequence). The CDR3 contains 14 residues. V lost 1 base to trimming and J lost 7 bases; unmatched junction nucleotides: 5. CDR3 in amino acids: CSARGGGASNEQFF. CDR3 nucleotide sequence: TGCAGTGCTAGAGGCGGGGGGGCCTCGAATGAGCAGTTCTTC.

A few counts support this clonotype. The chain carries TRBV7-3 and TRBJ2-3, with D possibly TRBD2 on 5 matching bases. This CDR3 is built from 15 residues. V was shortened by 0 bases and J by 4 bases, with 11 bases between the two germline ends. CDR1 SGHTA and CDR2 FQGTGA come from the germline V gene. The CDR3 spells CASSLTRVVSDTQYF. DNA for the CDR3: TGTGCCAGCAGCTTAACGCGGGTTGTGTCAGATACGCAGTATTTT.

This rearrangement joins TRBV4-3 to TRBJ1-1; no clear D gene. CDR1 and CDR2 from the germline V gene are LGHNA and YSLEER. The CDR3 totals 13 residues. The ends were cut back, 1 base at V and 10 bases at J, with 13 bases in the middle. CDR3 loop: CASSQGPGIGAFF. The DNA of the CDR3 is TGCGCCAGCAGCCAAGGCCCGGGAATAGGAGCTTTCTTT.

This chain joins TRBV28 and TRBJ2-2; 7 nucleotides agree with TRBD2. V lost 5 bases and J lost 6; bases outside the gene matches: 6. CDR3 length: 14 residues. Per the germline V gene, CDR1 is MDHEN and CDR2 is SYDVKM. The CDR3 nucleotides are TGTGCCAGCAGTAGCACTGGGGGGGCCGGGGAGCTGTTTTTT. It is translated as CASSSTGGAGELFF.

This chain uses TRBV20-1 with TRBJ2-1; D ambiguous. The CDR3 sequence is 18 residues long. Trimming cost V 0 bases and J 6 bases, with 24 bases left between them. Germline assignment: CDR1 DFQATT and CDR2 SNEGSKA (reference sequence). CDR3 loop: CSARDQRWVTTWSNEQFF. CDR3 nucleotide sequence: TGCAGTGCTAGAGACCAACGGTGGGTGACGACATGGAGCAATGAGCAGTTCTTC.

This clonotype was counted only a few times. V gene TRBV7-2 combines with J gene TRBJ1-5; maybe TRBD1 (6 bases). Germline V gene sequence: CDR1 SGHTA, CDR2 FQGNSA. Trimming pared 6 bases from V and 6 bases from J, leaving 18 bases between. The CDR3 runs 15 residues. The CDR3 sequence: CASSPSWGAGQPQHF. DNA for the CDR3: TGTGCCAGCAGTCCCTCGTGGGGGGCCGGTCAGCCCCAGCATTTT.

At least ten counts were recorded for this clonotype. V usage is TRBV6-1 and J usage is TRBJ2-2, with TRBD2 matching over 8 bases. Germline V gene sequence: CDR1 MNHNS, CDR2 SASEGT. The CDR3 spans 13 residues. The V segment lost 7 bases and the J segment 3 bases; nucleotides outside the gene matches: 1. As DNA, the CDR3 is TGTGCCAGCACTAGCGGGTACACCGGGGAGCTGTTTTTT. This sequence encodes CASTSGYTGELFF.

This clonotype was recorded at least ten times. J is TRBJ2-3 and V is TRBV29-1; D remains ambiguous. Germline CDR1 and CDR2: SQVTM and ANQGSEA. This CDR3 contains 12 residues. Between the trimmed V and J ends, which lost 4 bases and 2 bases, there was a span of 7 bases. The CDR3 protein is CSVGGNTDTQYF. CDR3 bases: TGCAGCGTTGGGGGAAACACAGATACGCAGTATTTT.

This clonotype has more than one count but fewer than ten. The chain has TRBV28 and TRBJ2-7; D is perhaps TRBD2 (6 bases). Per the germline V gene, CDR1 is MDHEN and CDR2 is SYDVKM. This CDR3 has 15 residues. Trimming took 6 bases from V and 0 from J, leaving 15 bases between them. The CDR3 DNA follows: TGTGCCAGCAGGCCCGCTAGCGTGAGCTCCTACGAGCAGTACGTC. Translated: CASRPASVSSYEQYV.

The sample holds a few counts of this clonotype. CDR3 nucleotides: TGCGCCAGCAGCCAGGAGGACAGGGGGAATCAGCCCCAGCATTTT. Amino acid sequence: CASSQEDRGNQPQHF. The chain links TRBV4-3 to TRBJ1-5, with TRBD1 matching over 10 bases. V shed 3 bases and J 4 bases; nucleotides not matched to a gene: 3. The CDR3 totals 15 residues. Germline V gene sequence: CDR1 LGHNA, CDR2 YSLEER.

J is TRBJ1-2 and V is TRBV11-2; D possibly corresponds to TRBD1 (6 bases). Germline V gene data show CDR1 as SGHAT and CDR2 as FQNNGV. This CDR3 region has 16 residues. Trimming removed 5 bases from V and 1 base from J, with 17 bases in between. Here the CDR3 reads CASSTPDRTFNYGYTF. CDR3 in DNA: TGTGCCAGCAGCACTCCCGACAGGACTTTTAACTATGGCTACACCTTC.

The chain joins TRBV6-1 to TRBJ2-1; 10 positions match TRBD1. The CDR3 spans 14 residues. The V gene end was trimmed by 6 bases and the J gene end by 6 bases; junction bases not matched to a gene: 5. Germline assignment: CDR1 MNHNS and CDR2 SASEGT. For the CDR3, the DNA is TGTGCCAGCAGGACAGGGGGCTCCGGCAATGAGCAGTTCTTC. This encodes CASRTGGSGNEQFF.

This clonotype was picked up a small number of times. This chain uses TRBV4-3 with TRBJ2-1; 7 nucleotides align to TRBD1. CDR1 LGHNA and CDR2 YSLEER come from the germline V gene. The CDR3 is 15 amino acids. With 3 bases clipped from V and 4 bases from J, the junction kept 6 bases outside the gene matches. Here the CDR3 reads CASSQYRDSYNEQFF. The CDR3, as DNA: TGCGCCAGCAGCCAGTACCGGGACAGTTACAATGAGCAGTTCTTC.

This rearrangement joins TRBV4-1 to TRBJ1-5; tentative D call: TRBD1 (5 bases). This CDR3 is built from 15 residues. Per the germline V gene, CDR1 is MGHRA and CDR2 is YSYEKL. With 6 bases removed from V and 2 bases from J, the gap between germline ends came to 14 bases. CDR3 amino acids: CASREGALGNQPQHF. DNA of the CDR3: TGCGCCAGCAGAGAAGGGGCACTGGGCAATCAGCCCCAGCATTTT.

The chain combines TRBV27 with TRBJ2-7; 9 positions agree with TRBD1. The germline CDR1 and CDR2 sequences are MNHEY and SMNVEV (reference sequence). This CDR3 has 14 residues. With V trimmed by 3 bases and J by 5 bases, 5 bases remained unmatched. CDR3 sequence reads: CASSLGDRDHEQYV. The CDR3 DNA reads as TGTGCCAGCAGTTTGGGGGACAGGGATCACGAGCAGTACGTC.

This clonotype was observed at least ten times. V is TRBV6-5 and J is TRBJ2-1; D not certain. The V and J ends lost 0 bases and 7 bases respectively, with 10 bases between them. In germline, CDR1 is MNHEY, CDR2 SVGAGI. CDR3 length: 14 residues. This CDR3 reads CASSYSINWNEQFF. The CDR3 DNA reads TGTGCCAGCAGTTACTCGATTAATTGGAATGAGCAGTTCTTC.

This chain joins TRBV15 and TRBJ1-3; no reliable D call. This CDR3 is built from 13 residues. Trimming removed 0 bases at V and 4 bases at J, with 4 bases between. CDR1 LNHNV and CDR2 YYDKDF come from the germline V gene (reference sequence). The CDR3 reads CATSRDYGNTIYF. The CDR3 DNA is TGTGCCACCAGCAGAGACTACGGAAACACCATATATTTT.

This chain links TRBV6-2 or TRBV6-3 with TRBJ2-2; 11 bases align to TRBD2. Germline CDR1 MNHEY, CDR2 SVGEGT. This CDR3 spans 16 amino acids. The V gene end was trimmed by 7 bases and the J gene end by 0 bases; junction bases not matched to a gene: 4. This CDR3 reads CASKVAGGANTGELFF. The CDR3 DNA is TGTGCCAGCAAGGTAGCGGGGGGGGCGAACACCGGGGAGCTGTTTTTT.

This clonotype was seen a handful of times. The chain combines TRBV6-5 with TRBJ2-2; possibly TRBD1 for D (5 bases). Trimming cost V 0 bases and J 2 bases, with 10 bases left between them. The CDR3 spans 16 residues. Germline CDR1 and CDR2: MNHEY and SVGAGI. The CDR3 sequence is CASSYSKGSNTGELFF. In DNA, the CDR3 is TGTGCCAGCAGTTACTCGAAGGGGTCTAACACCGGGGAGCTGTTTTTT.

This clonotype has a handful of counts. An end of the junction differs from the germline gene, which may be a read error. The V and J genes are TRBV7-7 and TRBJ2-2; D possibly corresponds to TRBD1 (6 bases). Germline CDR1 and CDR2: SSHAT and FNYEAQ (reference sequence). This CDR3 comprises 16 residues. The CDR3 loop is CASSLGGALPTGELFF. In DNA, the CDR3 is TGTGCTAGCAGCTTAGGGGGTGCCTTGCCCACCGGGGAGCTGTTTTTT.

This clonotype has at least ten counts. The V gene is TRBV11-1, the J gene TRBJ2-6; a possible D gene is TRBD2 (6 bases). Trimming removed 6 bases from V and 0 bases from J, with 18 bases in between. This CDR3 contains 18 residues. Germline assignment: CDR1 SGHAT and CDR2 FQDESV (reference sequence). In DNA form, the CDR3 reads TGTGCCAGCAGGCCCGGCGGACTATCCACCTCTGGGGCCAACGTCCTGACTTTC. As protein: CASRPGGLSTSGANVLTF.

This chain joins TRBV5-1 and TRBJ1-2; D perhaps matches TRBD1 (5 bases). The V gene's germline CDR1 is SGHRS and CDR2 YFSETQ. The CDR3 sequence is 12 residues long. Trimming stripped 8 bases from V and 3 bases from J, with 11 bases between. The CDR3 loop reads CASKDIYYGYTF. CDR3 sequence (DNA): TGCGCCAGTAAGGACATTTACTATGGCTACACCTTC.

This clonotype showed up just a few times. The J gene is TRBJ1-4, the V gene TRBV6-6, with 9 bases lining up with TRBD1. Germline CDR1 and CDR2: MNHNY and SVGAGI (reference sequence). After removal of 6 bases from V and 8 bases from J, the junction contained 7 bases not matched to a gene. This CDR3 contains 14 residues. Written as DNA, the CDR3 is TGTGCCAGCAGGAAACAGGGGGCAGGAGAAAAACTGTTTTTT. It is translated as CASRKQGAGEKLFF.

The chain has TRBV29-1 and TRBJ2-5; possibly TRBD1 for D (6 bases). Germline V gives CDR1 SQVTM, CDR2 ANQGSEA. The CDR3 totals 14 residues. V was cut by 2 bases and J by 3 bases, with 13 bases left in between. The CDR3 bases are TGCAGCGTTGAAATAACAGGGCGAAAAGAGACCCAGTACTTC. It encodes CSVEITGRKETQYF.